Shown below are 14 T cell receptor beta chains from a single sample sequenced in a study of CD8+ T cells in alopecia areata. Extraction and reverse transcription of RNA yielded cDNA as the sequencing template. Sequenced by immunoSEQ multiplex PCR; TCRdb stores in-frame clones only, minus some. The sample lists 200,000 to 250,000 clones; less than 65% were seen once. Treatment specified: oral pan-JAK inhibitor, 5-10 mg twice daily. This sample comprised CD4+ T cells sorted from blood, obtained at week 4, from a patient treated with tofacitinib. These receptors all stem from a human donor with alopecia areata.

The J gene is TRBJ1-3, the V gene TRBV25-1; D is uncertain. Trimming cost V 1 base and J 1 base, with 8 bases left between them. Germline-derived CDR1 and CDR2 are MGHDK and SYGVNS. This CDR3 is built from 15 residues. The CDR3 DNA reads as TGTGCCAGCAGTGAATTTCGGAATTCTGGAAACACCATATATTTT. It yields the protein CASSEFRNSGNTIYF.

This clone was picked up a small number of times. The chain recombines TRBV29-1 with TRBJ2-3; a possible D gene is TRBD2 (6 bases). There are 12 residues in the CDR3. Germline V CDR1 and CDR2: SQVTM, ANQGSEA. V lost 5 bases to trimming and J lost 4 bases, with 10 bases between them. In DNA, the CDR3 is TGCAGCGTTCGGTGGGGGGCAGATACGCAGTATTTT. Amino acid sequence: CSVRWGADTQYF.

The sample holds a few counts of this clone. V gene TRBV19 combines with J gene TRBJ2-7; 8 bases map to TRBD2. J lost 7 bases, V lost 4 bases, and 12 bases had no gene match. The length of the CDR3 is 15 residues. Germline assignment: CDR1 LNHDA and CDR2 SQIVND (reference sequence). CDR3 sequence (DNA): TGTGCCAGTAGTAATAGCGGGGCGGGCGAAGGAGAGCAGTACTTC. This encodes CASSNSGAGEGEQYF.

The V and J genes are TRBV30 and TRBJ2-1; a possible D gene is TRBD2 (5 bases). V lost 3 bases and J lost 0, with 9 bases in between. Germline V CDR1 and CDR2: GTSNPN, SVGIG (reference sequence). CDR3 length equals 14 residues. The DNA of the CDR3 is TGTGCCTGGAGAGGAACTAGCTCCTACAATGAGCAGTTCTTC. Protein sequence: CAWRGTSSYNEQFF.

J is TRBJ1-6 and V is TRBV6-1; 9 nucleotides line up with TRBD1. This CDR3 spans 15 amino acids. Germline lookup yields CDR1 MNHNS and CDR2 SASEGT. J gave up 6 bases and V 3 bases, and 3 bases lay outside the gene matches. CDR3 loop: CASSDGGQGNSPLHF. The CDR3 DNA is TGTGCCAGCAGTGATGGGGGACAGGGTAATTCACCCCTCCACTTT.

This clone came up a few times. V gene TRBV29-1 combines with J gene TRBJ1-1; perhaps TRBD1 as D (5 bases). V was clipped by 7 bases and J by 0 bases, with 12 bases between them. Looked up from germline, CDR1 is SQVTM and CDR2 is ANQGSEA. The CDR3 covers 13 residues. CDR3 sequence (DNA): TGCAGCGCAACGACAGCTTTGAACACTGAAGCTTTCTTT. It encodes CSATTALNTEAFF. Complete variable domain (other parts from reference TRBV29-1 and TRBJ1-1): SAVISQKPSRDICQRGTSLTIQCQVDSQVTMMFWYRQQPGQSLTLIATANQGSEATYESGFVIDKFPISRPNLTFSTLTVSNMSPEDSSIYLCSATTALNTEAFFGQGTRLTVV.

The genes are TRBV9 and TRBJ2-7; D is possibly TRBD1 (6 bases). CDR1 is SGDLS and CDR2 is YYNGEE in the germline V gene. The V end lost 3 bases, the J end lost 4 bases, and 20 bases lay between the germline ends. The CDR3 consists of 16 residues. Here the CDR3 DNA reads TGTGCCAGCAGCGGAAACGCCATGGGGGCTTCGTACGAGCAGTACTTC. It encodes CASSGNAMGASYEQYF. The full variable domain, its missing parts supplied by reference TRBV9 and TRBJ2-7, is DSGVTQTPKHLITATGQRVTLRCSPRSGDLSVYWYQQSLDQGLQFLIQYYNGEERAKGNILERFSAQQFPDLHSELNLSSLELGDSALYFCASSGNAMGASYEQYFGPGTRLTVT.

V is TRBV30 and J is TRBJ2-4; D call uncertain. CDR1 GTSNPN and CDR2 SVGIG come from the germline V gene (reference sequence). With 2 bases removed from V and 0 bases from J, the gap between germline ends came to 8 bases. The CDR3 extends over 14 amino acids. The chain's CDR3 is CAWSLRLAKNIQYF. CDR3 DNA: TGTGCCTGGAGTCTGAGACTAGCCAAAAACATTCAGTACTTC.

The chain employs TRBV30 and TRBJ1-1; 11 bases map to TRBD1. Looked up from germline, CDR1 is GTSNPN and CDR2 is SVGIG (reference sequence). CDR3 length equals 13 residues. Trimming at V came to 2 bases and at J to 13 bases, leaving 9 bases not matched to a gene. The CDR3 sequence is CAWSRTGGEFFFF. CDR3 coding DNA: TGTGCCTGGAGTAGGACAGGGGGCGAATTTTTTTTCTTT.

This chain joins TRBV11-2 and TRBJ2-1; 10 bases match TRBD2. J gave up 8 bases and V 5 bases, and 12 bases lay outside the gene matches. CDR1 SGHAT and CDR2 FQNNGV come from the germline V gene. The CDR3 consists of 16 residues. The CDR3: CASSPRVSGGADEQFF. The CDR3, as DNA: TGTGCCAGCAGCCCCCGAGTCAGCGGGGGGGCGGATGAGCAGTTCTTC.

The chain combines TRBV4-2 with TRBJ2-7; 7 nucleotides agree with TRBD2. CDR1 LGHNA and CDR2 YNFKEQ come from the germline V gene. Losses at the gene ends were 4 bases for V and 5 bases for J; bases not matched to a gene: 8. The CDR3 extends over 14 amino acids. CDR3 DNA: TGTGCCAGCAGCCGGGAGGGGATGAATGACGAGCAGTACTTC. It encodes CASSREGMNDEQYF.

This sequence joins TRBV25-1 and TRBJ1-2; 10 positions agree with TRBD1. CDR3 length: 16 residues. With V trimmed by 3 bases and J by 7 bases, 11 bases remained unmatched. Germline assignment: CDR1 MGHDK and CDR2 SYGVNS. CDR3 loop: CASSEGQGYEASGYTF. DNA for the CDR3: TGTGCCAGCAGTGAGGGACAGGGGTATGAGGCTAGTGGCTACACCTTC.

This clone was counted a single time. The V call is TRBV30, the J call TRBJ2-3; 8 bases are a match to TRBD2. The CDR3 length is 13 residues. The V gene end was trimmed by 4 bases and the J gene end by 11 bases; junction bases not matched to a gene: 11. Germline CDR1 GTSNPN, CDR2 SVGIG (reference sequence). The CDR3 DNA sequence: TGTGCCTGGAACCCCGGGACTAGTGTTGGGCAGTATTTT. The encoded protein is CAWNPGTSVGQYF.

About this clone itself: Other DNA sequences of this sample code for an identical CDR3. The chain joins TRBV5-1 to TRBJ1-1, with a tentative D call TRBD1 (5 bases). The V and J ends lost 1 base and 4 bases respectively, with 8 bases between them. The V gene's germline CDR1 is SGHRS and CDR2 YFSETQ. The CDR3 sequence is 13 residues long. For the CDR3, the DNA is TGCGCCAGCAGCTTGACGGGGGGCACTGAAGCTTTCTTT. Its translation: CASSLTGGTEAFF.